This T cell receptor beta chain was documented in a study of siplizumab effects on memory and regulatory T cells. This clone has just one count. Libraries were prepared by immunoSEQ multiplex PCR; TCRdb keeps only in-frame clonotypes and omits some of them. In the table there are more than 85,000 clones, roughly 91% of which are singletons. Germline assignment: CDR1 MGHRA and CDR2 YSYEKL. The CDR3 runs to 14 residues. Trimming shortened V by 4 bases and J by 4 bases, and 11 bases separated the two germline ends. The sample consisted of CD4+ T cells sorted from blood. The TCR originated in a human donor in good health. The chain uses TRBV4-1 and TRBJ2-1, with D tentatively TRBD2 (5 bases). DNA of the CDR3: TGCGCCAGCAGCCGAGGACTCGGATACAATGAGCAGTTCTTC. It is translated as CASSRGLGYNEQFF.